This T cell receptor beta chain was profiled in a study of control samples from healthy donors and cancer patients. Libraries were prepared by immunoSEQ multiplex PCR; TCRdb keeps only in-frame clonotypes and omits some of them. This table has 150,000 to 200,000 clones, around 88% appearing once. This CDR3 has 14 amino acids. The V end lost 1 base, the J end lost 0 bases, and 4 bases lay between the germline ends. CDR1 is LNHNV and CDR2 is YYDKDF in the germline V gene (reference sequence). The chain recombines TRBV15 with TRBJ1-5; D call uncertain. What was sequenced was blood. The sequence was obtained from a woman aged 30 to 39 in good health. The CDR3, as DNA: TGTGCCACCAGCAGAGGTTTTAGCAATCAGCCCCAGCATTTT. As protein: CATSRGFSNQPQHF.